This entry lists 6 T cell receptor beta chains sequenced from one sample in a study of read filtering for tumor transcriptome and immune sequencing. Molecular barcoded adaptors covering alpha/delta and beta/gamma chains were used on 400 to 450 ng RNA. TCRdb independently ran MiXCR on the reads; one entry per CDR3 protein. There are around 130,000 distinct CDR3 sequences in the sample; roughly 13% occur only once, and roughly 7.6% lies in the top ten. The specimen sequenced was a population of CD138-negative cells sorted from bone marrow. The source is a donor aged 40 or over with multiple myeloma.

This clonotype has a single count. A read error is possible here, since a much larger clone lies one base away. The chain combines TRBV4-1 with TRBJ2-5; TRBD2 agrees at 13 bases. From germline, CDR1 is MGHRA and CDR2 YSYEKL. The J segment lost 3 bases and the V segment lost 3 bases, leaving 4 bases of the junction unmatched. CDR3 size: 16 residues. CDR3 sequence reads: CASSHEGLAGEETQYF. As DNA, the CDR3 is TGCGCCAGCAGCCATGAAGGACTAGCGGGAGAAGAGACCCAGTACTTC.

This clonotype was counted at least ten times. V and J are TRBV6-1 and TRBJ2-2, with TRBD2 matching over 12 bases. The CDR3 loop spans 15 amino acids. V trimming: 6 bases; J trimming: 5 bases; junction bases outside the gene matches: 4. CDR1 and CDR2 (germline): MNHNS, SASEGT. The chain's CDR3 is CASRTSGRWTGELFF. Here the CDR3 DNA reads TGTGCCAGCAGGACTAGCGGGAGATGGACCGGGGAGCTGTTTTTT.

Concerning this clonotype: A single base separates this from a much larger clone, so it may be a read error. The DNA for the CDR3 is TGTGCCAGCAGCCCTGGGACAAGGTACGGTCAGCCCCAGCATTTT. Translated: CASSPGTRYGQPQHF. The J gene is TRBJ1-5, the V gene TRBV6-6; a weak D match, TRBD1 (6 bases). The CDR3 runs to 15 residues. Trimming shortened V by 6 bases and J by 6 bases, and 18 bases separated the two germline ends. Germline CDR1 and CDR2: MNHNY and SVGAGI (reference sequence).

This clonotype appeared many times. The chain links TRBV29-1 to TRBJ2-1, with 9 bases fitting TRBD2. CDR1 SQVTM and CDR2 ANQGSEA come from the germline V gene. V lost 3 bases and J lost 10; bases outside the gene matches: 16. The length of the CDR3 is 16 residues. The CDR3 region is CSVEIAGDLRGTEQFF. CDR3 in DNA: TGCAGCGTTGAGATAGCGGGAGATTTGCGGGGGACGGAGCAGTTCTTC.

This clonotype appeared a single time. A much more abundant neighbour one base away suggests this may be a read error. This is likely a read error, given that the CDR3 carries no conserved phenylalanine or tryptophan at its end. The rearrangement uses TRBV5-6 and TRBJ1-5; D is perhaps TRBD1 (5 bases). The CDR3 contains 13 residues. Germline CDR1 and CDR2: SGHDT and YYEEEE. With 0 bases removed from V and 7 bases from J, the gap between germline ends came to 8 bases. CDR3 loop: CASSLVGEQPQHS. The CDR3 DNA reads TGTGCCAGCAGCTTGGTGGGGGAACAGCCCCAGCATTCT.

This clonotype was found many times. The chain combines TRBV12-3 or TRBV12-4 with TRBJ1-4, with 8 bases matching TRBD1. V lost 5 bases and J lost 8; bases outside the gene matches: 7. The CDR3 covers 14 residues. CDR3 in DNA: TGTGCCAGCAGTCCAGGGGGCTTGAGCGAAAAACTGTTTTTT. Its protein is CASSPGGLSEKLFF.